This T cell receptor beta chain was observed in a study of graft-versus-host responses after intestinal transplantation. As regards this clone: Antigen unknown.

Profiling relied on immunoSEQ multiplex PCR, and the TCRdb table lists in-frame clones only, not all of them. This table has just under 85,000 clones, approximately 90% appearing once. This clonotype was sampled from a human donor who was the organ donor for an intestinal transplant. The source material was unstimulated CD8+ T cells sorted from spleen or lymph node cells, sampled before transplant.

The CDR3 sequence is CASSPPDRGFNEQYF. CDR3 DNA sequence: TGTGCCAGCAGCCCCCCGGACAGGGGGTTCAACGAGCAGTACTTC. V usage is TRBV13 and J usage is TRBJ2-7, with 10 bases identical to TRBD1. Per germline, CDR1 PRHDT and CDR2 FYEKMQ (reference sequence). Germline trimming cut 5 bases from V and 5 bases from J; bases unmatched to any gene: 9. The CDR3 runs to 15 residues. The full variable domain, completed using reference TRBV13 and TRBJ2-7, is AAGVIQSPRHLIKEKRETATLKCYPIPRHDTVYWYQQGPGQDPQFLISFYEKMQSDKGSIPDRFSAQQFSDYHSELNMSSLELGDSALYFCASSPPDRGFNEQYFGPGTRLTVT.